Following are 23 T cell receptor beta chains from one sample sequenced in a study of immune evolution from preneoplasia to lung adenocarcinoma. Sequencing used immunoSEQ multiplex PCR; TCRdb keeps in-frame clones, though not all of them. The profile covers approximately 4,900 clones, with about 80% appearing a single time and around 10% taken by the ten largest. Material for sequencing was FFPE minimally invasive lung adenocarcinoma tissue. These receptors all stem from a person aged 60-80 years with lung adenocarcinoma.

The DNA of the CDR3 is TGCAGCGTTGAAGGGGACAGCCCTAGATTCTATGAGCAGTTCTTC. Translated: CSVEGDSPRFYEQFF. The V call is TRBV29-1, the J call TRBJ2-1, with TRBD1 matching 7 bases. Trimming removed 1 base from V and 8 bases from J; junction bases left unmatched: 11. Germline CDR1 reads SQVTM; CDR2 reads ANQGSEA. The CDR3 is 15 residues long.

This chain's CDR3 is CASTILSTDTQYF. The CDR3 DNA reads TGTGCCAGCACCATCTTAAGCACAGATACGCAGTATTTT. This sequence joins TRBV28 and TRBJ2-3; D remains unclear. CDR3 length: 13 residues. The ends were cut back, 7 bases at V and 0 bases at J, with 8 bases in the middle. Germline V gives CDR1 MDHEN, CDR2 SYDVKM.

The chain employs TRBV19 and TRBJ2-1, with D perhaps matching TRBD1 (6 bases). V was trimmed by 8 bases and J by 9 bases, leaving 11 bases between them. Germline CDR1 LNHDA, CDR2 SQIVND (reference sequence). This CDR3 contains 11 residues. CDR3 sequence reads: CASGRGSEQFF. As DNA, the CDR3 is TGTGCCAGTGGCAGGGGCTCTGAGCAGTTCTTC.

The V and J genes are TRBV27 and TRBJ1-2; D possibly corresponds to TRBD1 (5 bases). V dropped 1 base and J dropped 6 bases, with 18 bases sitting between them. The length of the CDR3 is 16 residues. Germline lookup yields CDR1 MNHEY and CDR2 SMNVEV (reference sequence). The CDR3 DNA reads TGTGCCAGCAGTTTATTTGGCAGTGGGGCCCCTGATGGCTACACCTTC. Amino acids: CASSLFGSGAPDGYTF.

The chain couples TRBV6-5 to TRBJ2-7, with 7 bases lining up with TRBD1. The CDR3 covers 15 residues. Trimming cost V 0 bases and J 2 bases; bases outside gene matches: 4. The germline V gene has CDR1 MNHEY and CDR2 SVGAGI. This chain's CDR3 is CASSYSGQGAYEQYF. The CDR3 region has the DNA TGTGCCAGCAGTTACTCGGGTCAGGGGGCCTACGAGCAGTACTTC.

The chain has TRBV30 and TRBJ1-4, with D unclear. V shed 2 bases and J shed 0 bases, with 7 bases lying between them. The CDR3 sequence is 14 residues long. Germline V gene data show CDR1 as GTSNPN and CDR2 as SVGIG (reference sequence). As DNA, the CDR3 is TGTGCCTGGAGTATGTCTGCAACTAATGAAAAACTGTTTTTT. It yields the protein CAWSMSATNEKLFF.

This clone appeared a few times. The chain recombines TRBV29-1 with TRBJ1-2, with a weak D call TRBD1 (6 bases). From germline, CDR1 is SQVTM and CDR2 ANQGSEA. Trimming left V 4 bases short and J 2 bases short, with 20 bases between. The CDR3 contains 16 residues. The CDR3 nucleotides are TGCAGCGTTGGAGAAGTGGTGAGACAGGAAAACTATGGCTACACCTTC. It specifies CSVGEVVRQENYGYTF.

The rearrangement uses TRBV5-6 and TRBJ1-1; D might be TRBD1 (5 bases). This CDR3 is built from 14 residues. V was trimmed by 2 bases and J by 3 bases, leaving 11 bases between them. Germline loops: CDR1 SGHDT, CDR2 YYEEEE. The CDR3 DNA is TGTGCCAGCAGCTTCCAGGGTTTTGACACTGAAGCTTTCTTT. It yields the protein CASSFQGFDTEAFF.

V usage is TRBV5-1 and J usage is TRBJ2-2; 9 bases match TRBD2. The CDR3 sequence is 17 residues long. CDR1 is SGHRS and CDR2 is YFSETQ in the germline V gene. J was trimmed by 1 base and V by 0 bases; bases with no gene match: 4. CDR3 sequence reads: CASSLGTSALNTGELFF. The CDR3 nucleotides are TGCGCCAGCAGCTTGGGGACTAGCGCGCTGAACACCGGGGAGCTGTTTTTT.

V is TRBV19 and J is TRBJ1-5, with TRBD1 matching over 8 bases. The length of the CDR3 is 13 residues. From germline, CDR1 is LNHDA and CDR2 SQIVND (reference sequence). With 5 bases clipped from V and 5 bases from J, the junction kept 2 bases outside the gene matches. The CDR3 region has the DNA TGTGCCAGTAGTTTACAGGGGGATCAGCCCCAGCATTTT. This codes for CASSLQGDQPQHF. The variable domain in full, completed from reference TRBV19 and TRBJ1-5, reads DGGITQSPKYLFRKEGQNVTLSCEQNLNHDAMYWYRQDPGQGLRLIYYSQIVNDFQKGDIAEGYSVSREKKESFPLTVTSAQKNPTAFYLCASSLQGDQPQHFGDGTRLSIL.

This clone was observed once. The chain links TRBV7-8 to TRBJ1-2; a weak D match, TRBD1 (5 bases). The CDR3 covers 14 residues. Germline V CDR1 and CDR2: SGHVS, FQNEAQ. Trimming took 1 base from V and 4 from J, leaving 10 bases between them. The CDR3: CASSLVGVPYGYTF. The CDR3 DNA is TGTGCCAGCAGCTTAGTAGGGGTTCCCTATGGCTACACCTTC.

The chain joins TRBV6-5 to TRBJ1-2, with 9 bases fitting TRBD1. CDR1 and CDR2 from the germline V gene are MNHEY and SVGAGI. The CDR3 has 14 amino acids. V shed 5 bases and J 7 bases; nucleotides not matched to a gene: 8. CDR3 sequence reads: CASSRGTGRGGYTF. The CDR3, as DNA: TGTGCCAGCAGTAGGGGGACAGGGCGAGGTGGCTACACCTTC.

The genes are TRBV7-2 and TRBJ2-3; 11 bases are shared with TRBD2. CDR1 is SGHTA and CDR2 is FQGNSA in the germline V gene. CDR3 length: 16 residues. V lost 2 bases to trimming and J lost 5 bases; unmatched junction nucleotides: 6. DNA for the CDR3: TGTGCCAGCAGCTTAAGCCTAGCGGGGGGCCAAGATACGCAGTATTTT. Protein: CASSLSLAGGQDTQYF.

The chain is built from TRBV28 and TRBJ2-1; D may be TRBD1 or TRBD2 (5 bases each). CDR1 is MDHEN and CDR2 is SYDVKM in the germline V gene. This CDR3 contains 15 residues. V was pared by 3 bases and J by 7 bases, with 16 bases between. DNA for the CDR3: TGTGCCAGCAGTTTCCGACAGCTCCGAGGGAATGAGCAGTTCTTC. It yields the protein CASSFRQLRGNEQFF.

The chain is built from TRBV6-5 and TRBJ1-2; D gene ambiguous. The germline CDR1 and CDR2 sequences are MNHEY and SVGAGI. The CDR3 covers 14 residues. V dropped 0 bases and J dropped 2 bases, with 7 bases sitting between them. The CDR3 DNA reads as TGTGCCAGCAGTTACTCTTCGGCGAACTATGGCTACACCTTC. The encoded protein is CASSYSSANYGYTF.

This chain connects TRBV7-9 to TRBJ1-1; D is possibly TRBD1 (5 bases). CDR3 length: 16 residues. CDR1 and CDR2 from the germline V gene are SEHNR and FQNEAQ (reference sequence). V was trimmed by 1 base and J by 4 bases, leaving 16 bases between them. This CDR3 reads CASSLVEGHDGTEAFF. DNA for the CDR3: TGTGCCAGCAGCTTAGTCGAGGGGCACGATGGCACTGAAGCTTTCTTT.

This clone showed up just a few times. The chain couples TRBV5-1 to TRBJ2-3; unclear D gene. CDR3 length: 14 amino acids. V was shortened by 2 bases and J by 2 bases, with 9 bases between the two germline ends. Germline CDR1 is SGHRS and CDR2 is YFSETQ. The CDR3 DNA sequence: TGCGCCAGCAGCTTCACACAGACCACAGATACGCAGTATTTT. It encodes CASSFTQTTDTQYF.

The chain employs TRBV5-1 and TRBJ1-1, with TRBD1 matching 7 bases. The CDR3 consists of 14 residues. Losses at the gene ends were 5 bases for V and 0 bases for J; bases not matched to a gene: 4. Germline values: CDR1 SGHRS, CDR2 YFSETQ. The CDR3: CASSTGDLNTEAFF. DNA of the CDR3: TGCGCCAGCAGTACAGGGGATTTGAACACTGAAGCTTTCTTT. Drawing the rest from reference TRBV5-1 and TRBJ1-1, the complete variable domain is KAGVTQTPRYLIKTRGQQVTLSCSPISGHRSVSWYQQTPGQGLQFLFEYFSETQRNKGNFPGRFSGRQFSNSRSEMNVSTLELGDSALYLCASSTGDLNTEAFFGQGTRLTVV.

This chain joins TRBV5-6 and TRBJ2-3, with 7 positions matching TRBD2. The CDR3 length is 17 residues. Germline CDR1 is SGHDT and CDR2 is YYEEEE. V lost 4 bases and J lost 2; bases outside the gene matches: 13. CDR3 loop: CASSPPWAGVDTDTQYF. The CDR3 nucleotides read TGTGCCAGCAGCCCCCCTTGGGCGGGGGTGGACACAGATACGCAGTATTTT.

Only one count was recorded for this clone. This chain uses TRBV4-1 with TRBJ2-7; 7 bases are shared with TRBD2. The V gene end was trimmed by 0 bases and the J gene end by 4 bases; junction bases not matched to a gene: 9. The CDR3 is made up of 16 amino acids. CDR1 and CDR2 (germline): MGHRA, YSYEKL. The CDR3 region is CASSQDPSGLPYEQYF. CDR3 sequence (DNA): TGCGCCAGCAGCCAAGATCCTAGCGGACTTCCGTACGAGCAGTACTTC.

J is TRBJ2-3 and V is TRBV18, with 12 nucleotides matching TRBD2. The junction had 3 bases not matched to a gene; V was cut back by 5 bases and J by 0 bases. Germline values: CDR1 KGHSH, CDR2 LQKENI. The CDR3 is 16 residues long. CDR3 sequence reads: CASSRTSGTSTDTQYF. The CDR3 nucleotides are TGTGCCAGCTCAAGGACTAGCGGGACTAGCACAGATACGCAGTATTTT.

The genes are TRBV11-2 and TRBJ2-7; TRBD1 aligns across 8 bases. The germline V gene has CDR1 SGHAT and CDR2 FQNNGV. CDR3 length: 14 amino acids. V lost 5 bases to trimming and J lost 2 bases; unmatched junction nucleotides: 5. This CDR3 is CASSPAGQAYEQYF. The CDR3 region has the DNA TGTGCCAGCAGCCCCGCGGGACAGGCCTACGAGCAGTACTTC. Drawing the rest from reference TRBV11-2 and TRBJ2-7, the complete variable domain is EAGVAQSPRYKIIEKRQSVAFWCNPISGHATLYWYQQILGQGPKLLIQFQNNGVVDDSQLPKDRFSAERLKGVDSTLKIQPAKLEDSAVYLCASSPAGQAYEQYFGPGTRLTVT.

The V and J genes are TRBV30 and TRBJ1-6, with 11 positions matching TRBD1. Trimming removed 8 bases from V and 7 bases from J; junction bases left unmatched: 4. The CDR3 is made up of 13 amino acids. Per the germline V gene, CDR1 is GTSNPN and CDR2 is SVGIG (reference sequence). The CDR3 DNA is TGTGCCGGACAGGGGGCACGCAATTCACCCCTCCACTTT. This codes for CAGQGARNSPLHF.